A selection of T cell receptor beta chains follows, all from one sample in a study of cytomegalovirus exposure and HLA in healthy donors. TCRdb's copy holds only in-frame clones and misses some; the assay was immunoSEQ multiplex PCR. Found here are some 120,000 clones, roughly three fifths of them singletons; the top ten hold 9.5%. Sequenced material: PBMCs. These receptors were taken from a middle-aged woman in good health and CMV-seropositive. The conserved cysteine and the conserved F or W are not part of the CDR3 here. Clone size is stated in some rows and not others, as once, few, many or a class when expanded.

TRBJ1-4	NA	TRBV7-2	ASSFMGLNNEKLF
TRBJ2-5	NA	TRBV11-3	ASSLGVTRQETQY
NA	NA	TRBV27	ASSLLGTSRDEQY
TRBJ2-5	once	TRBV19	ATTGEKETQY
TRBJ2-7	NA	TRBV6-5	ASKETDSYEQY
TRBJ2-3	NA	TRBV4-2	ASSLTSGSQDTQY
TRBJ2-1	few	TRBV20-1	SASFRNEQF
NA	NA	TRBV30	AWSVLGEETYEQY
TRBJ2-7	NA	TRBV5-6	ASSRSRTSGSYEQY
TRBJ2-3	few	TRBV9	ASSFRGRSDTQY
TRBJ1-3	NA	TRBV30	AWSPDSGDTIY
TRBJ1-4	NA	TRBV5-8	ASSLGTATNEKLF
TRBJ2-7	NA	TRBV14	ASSHLGLAGAGEQY
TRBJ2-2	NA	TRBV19	ASSRGSYLPGELF